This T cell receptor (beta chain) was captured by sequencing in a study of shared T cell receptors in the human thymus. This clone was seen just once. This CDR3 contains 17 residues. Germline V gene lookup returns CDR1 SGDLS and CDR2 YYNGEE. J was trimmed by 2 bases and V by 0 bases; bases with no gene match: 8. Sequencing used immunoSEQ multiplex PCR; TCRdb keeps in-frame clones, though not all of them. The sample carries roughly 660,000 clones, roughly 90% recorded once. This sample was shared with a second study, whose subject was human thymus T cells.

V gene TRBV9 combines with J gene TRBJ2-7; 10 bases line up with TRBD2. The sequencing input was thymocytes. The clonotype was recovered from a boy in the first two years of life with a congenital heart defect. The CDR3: CASSVESTSGYPYEQYF. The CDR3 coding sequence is TGTGCCAGCAGCGTAGAATCGACTAGCGGGTACCCCTACGAGCAGTACTTC.